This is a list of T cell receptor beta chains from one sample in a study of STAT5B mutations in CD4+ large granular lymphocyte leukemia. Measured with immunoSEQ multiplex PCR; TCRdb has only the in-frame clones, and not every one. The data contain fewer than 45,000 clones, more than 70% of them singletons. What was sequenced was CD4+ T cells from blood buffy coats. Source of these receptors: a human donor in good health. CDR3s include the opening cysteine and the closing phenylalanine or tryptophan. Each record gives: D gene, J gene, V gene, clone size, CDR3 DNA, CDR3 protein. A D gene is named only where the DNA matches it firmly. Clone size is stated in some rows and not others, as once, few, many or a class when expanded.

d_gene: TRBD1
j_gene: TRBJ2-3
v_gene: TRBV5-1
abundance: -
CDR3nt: TGCGCCAGCAGCCCTTACGGGACAGGGGGCACAGATACGCAGTATTTT
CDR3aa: CASSPYGTGGTDTQYF

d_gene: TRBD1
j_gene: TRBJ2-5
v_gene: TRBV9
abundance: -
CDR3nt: TGTGCCAGCAGCGGGCCACGAGGGGGCACGGAGACCCAGTACTTC
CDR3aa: CASSGPRGGTETQYF

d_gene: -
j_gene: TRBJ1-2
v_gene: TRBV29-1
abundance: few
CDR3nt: TGCAGCGTCGCGCATTTTCAAGGCTACACCTTC
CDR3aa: CSVAHFQGYTF

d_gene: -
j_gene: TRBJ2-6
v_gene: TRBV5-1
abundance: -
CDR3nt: TGCGCCAGCAGCTTAGTAGGGAGCTCTGGGGCCAACGTCCTGACTTTC
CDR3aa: CASSLVGSSGANVLTF

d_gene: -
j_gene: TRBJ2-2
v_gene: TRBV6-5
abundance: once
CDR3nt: TGTGCCAGCAGTTATGACGCAGCCACCGGGGAGCTGTTTTTT
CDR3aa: CASSYDAATGELFF

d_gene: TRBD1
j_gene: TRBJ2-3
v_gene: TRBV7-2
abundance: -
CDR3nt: TGTGCCAGCAGCTTCCGACAGGGGGCAAAAGATACGCAGTATTTT
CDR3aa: CASSFRQGAKDTQYF

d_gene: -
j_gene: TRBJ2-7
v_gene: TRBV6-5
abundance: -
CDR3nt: TGTGCCAGCAGTTACGATGGGCAGGGACACTACGAGCAGTACTTC
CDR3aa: CASSYDGQGHYEQYF

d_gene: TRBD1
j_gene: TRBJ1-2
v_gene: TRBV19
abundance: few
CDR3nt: TGTGCCAGTATCACCATGACAGGGCCCTATGGCTACACCTTC
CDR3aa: CASITMTGPYGYTF

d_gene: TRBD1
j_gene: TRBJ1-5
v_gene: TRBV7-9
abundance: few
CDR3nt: TGTGCCAGCAGCTTAGAGCGGTCGGGGACAGGGAGCAATCAGCCCCAGCATTTT
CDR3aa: CASSLERSGTGSNQPQHF

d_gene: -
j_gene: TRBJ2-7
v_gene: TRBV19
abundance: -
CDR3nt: TGTGCCAGTACCCCGAGAGGGACCTCCTACGAGCAGTACTTC
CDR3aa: CASTPRGTSYEQYF

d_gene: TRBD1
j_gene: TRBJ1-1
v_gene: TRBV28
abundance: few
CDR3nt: TGTGCCAGCAGTACACAGGGGCGAGCGGCTGAAGCTTTCTTT
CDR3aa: CASSTQGRAAEAFF

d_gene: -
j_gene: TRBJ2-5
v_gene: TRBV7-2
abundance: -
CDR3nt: TGTGCCAGCAGCCCTCGGGGCCTACAAGAGACCCAGTACTTC
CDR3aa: CASSPRGLQETQYF

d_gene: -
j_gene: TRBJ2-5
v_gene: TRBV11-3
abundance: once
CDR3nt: TGTGCCAGCAGCTTAGTTGCGGAGAAACAAGAGACCCAGTACTTC
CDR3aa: CASSLVAEKQETQYF

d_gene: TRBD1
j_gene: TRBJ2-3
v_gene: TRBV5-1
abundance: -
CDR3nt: TGCGCCAGCAGCCTGGGGACAGGGCGGTCTGCGCAGTATTTT
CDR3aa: CASSLGTGRSAQYF

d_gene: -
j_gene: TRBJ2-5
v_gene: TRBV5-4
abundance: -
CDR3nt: TGTGCCAGCAGCTTGAGTACGACCGGGAGAGAGACCCAGTACTTC
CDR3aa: CASSLSTTGRETQYF

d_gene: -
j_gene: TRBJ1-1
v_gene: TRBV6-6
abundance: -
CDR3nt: TGTGCCAGCAGTTACTCGATGCGGGCGAACACTGAAGCTTTCTTT
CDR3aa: CASSYSMRANTEAFF

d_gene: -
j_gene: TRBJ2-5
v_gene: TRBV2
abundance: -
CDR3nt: TGTGCCAGCAGTGAAGATGCCGAGACCCAGTACTTC
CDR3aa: CASSEDAETQYF

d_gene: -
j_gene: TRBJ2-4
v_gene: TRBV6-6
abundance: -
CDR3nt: TGTGCCAGCAACCCCGACAGGCGCGTTTACAAAAACATTCAGTACTTC
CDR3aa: CASNPDRRVYKNIQYF

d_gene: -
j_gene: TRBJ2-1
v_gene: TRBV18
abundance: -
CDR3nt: TGTGCCAGCTCACCAGGGGCCTCCTACAATGAGCAGTTCTTC
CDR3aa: CASSPGASYNEQFF

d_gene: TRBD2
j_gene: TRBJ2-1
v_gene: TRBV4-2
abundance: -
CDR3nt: TGTGCCAGCAGCCATGGACTAGCGGGGGGCGACTCGTTCTTC
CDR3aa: CASSHGLAGGDSFF

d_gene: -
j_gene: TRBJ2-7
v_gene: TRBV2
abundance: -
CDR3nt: TGTGCCAGCAGCCCGGGGCAGGGAGACTACGAGCAGTACTTC
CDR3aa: CASSPGQGDYEQYF

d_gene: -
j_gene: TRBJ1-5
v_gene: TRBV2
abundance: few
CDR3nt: TGTGCCAGCAACAGACACAATCAGCCCCAGCATTTT
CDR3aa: CASNRHNQPQHF

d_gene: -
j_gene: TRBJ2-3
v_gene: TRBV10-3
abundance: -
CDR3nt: TGTGCCATCAGTGAGCGGATCGGCAGGGCTGGCTCGGGTACGCAGTATTTT
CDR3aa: CAISERIGRAGSGTQYF

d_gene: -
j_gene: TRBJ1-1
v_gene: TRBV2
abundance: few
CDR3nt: TGTGCCAGCAGTGAACGGGTGAACACTGAAGCTTTCTTT
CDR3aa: CASSERVNTEAFF

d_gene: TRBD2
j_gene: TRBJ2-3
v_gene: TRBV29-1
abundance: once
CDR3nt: TGCAGCGTGGCCCCGGGTAGCGGGGCCCTCACAGATACGCAGTATTTT
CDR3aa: CSVAPGSGALTDTQYF

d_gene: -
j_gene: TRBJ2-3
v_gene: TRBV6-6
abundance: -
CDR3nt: TGTGCCAGCAGTAACGGGGTATTGCAGTATTTT
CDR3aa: CASSNGVLQYF

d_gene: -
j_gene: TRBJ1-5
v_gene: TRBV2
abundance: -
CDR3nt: TGTGCCAGCAGTGGAGGGCAGGGATCGGGCAATCAGCCCCAGCATTTT
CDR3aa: CASSGGQGSGNQPQHF

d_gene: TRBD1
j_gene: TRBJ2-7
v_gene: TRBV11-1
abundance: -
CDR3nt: TGTGCCAGCAGCTTAACGACCGGGACAGCGAGTGAGTACTTC
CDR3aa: CASSLTTGTASEYF